This TCR beta chain stems from a study of cytomegalovirus exposure and HLA in healthy donors. Using immunoSEQ multiplex PCR, the repertoire was profiled, and TCRdb retains in-frame clones only, with some absent. The data show 150,000 to 200,000 clones, with roughly 84% seen just once and 9.5% to 13% held by the top ten. This CDR3 is 18 amino acids long. Per germline, CDR1 SGHRS and CDR2 YFSETQ. V lost 0 bases and J lost 3; bases outside the gene matches: 13. Sample: PBMCs. V gene TRBV5-1 combines with J gene TRBJ2-7, with 9 bases fitting TRBD2. The source is a man under 40 in good health and CMV-seropositive. In DNA, the CDR3 is TGCGCCAGCAGCTTGGCCACTAGCGGGCAGGACTCTAACTACGAGCAGTACTTC. Protein product: CASSLATSGQDSNYEQYF.